This paragraph reports one T cell receptor (beta chain). V lost 2 bases and J 6 bases, leaving 13 bases between the germline ends. This CDR3 comprises 14 residues. Per germline, CDR1 SEHNR and CDR2 FQNEAQ (reference sequence). The data are from a study of blood T cell repertoires in COVID-19. Whole-study context: Sites across the United States, Italy and Spain contributed samples from acute and convalescent COVID-19.

Libraries were prepared by immunoSEQ multiplex PCR; TCRdb keeps only in-frame clonotypes and omits some of them. The sample consists of 95,000 or so clones, 81% of them appearing once. Material: peripheral blood. The sequence came from a man at least 80 years old with active or convalescent COVID-19. This chain connects TRBV7-9 to TRBJ1-2, with a tentative D call TRBD1 (5 bases). CDR3 protein: CASSLKGLVDGYTF. CDR3 DNA: TGTGCCAGCAGCTTAAAGGGGTTGGTAGATGGCTACACCTTC.